This T cell receptor beta chain is drawn from a study of blood T cells in healthy people across ages. Study results and caveats: Naive CD4+ cells and diversity were both higher in long-lived donors than in aged donors. Diversity of TCR beta per million T cells declined in a roughly linear way with age.

This clonotype was picked up one time. The antigen is undetermined. The second PCR ran about 7 to 12 cycles with a sample-barcoded 5' primer and J-beta primers. From the 5' RACE reads, TCRdb called clonotypes with MiXCR, one entry per CDR3 protein. The sample has nearly 800,000 distinct CDR3 sequences; roughly 25% are singletons. The sample was also reused in another study, on T cells of mothers and their children. That report notes: Donors were a few healthy Caucasian mothers and their six children. Researchers report slightly higher, though non-significant, overlap in related mother-child pairs than in unrelated pairs.

The receptor comes from a boy younger than 18 in good health. Sample: blood.

The CDR3 nucleotides read TGTGCCAGCAGCCAACCAACAGGGGTGAACACTGAAGCTTTCTTT. Its protein product is CASSQPTGVNTEAFF. The rearrangement uses TRBV3-1 and TRBJ1-1, with 7 bases identical to TRBD1. V was pared by 2 bases and J by 0 bases, with 3 bases of the junction left unmatched. The CDR3 runs 15 residues. CDR1 and CDR2 (germline): LGHDT, YNNKEL (reference sequence).